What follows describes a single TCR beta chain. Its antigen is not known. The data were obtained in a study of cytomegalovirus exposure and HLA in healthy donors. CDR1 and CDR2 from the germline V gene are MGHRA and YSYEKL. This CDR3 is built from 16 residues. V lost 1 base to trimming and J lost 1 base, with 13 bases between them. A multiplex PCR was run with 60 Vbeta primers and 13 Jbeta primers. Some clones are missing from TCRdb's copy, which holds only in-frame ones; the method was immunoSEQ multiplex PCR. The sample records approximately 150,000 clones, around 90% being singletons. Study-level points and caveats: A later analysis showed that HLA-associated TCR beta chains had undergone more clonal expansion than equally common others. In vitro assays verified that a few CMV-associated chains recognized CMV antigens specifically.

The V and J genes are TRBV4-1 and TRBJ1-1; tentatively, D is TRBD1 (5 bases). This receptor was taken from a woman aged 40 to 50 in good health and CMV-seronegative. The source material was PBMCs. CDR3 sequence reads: CASSQVGGWANTEAFF. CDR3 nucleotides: TGCGCCAGCAGCCAAGTGGGGGGTTGGGCGAACACTGAAGCTTTCTTT.